What follows are 9 T cell receptor beta chains derived from one specimen sequenced in a study of blood T cell repertoires in COVID-19. Only in-frame clones appear in the TCRdb table, and some are missing; sequencing was by immunoSEQ multiplex PCR. The sample has 200,000 to 250,000 clones; roughly four fifths are singletons. Sequenced material: peripheral blood. The receptors stem from a young man who had recovered from COVID-19.

This clone appeared once. V usage is TRBV7-2 and J usage is TRBJ2-5; 9 positions agree with TRBD2. Unmatched junction bases numbered 7, after V lost 1 base and J lost 1 base. The germline V gene encodes CDR1 SGHTA and CDR2 FQGNSA. The CDR3 loop spans 17 amino acids. The CDR3 sequence: CASSLGSSGGSQETQYF. The CDR3, as DNA: TGTGCCAGCAGCTTAGGGAGTAGCGGGGGTTCCCAAGAGACCCAGTACTTC.

Remarks on this clone: The junction departs from the called germline gene at one end, perhaps through a read error. The rearrangement joins TRBV4-1 to TRBJ1-1, with a weak D call TRBD1 (6 bases). The CDR3 spans 13 residues. Per the germline V gene, CDR1 is MGHRA and CDR2 is YSYEKL. CDR3 in DNA: TGCGCCAGCAGCCAAACAGGGAACGCTGAAGCTTTCTTT. This translates into CASSQTGNAEAFF.

The J gene is TRBJ1-5, the V gene TRBV12-3 or TRBV12-4, with D possibly matching TRBD1 (5 bases). Trimming took off 6 bases at V and 5 bases at J, with 11 bases between the two ends. This CDR3 spans 13 amino acids. The CDR3 sequence: CASSTDRHQPQHF. CDR3 bases: TGTGCCAGCAGCACCGACAGACATCAGCCCCAGCATTTT.

The V call is TRBV29-1, the J call TRBJ2-1; 10 bases match TRBD2. The CDR3 has 14 residues. With V trimmed by 4 bases and J by 4 bases, 4 bases remained unmatched. In germline, CDR1 is SQVTM, CDR2 ANQGSEA. CDR3: CSVGQTSGYNEQFF. CDR3 nucleotides: TGCAGCGTTGGGCAGACTAGCGGGTACAATGAGCAGTTCTTC.

This chain joins TRBV5-1 and TRBJ1-1; D possibly corresponds to TRBD1 (5 bases). From germline, CDR1 is SGHRS and CDR2 YFSETQ. V dropped 2 bases and J dropped 1 base, with 6 bases sitting between them. This CDR3 has 13 amino acids. Here the CDR3 reads CASSLRGNTEAFF. The CDR3 nucleotides are TGCGCCAGCAGCTTAAGGGGGAACACTGAAGCTTTCTTT.

The chain's CDR3 is CASSLGSQGSTDTQYF. The CDR3 bases are TGCGCCAGCAGCTTGGGATCCCAGGGAAGCACAGATACGCAGTATTTT. The chain uses TRBV5-1 and TRBJ2-3, with D possibly being TRBD1 (5 bases). Between the trimmed V and J ends, which lost 0 bases and 0 bases, there was a span of 11 bases. The germline V gene has CDR1 SGHRS and CDR2 YFSETQ. The CDR3 totals 16 residues.

This chain links TRBV5-1 with TRBJ2-7; D possibly corresponds to TRBD1 (5 bases). The CDR3 spans 17 residues. The germline V gene has CDR1 SGHRS and CDR2 YFSETQ. Trimming removed 1 base at V and 4 bases at J, with 21 bases between. The CDR3, as DNA: TGCGCCAGCAGCTTGTTTCCCCAGGGCAGCCTCTATTACGAGCAGTACGTC. Protein: CASSLFPQGSLYYEQYV.

J is TRBJ2-3 and V is TRBV10-3; the D is unclear. CDR1 is ENHRY, CDR2 SYGVKD, per germline. This CDR3 contains 13 residues. V lost 7 bases and J lost 2, with 10 bases in between. The CDR3 DNA is TGTGCCATCAACGCAAGCCCCACAGATACGCAGTATTTT. Amino acid sequence: CAINASPTDTQYF.

V gene TRBV4-1 combines with J gene TRBJ2-7; 7 bases are a match to TRBD1. J gave up 2 bases and V 1 base, and 5 bases lay outside the gene matches. This CDR3 spans 15 amino acids. Germline V lookup: CDR1 MGHRA, CDR2 YSYEKL. DNA for the CDR3: TGCGCCAGCAGCCAAGTATGGGACAGAGCCTACGAGCAGTACGTC. Residues: CASSQVWDRAYEQYV.